One and the same sample provided the 10 T cell receptor beta chains below, sequenced in a study of T cell changes during pregnancy in multiple sclerosis. Using immunoSEQ multiplex PCR, the repertoire was profiled, and TCRdb retains in-frame clones only, with some absent. The data contain some 49,000 clones, approximately 90% of them singletons. This specimen was CD8+ T cells from peripheral blood mononuclear cells, taken in the second trimester of pregnancy. These receptors came from a female donor with multiple sclerosis, enrolled in a pregnancy study.

The chain employs TRBV27 and TRBJ2-3, with D possibly being TRBD2 (5 bases). The V and J ends lost 5 bases and 8 bases respectively, with 11 bases between them. The CDR3 consists of 12 residues. From germline, CDR1 is MNHEY and CDR2 SMNVEV (reference sequence). The CDR3 coding sequence is TGTGCCAGCAGTACGCCGGCGGGTACGCAGTATTTT. Translated: CASSTPAGTQYF.

The chain links TRBV14 to TRBJ1-2; the D is unclear. The CDR3 is made up of 13 amino acids. The germline V gene has CDR1 SGHDN and CDR2 FVKESK. Trimming took 0 bases from V and 7 from J, leaving 9 bases between them. The CDR3 bases are TGTGCCAGCAGCCAAGATGCGGGGTTTGGCTACACCTTC. Protein product: CASSQDAGFGYTF.

This chain connects TRBV18 to TRBJ1-1; D is unresolved. The CDR3 runs to 14 residues. V lost 3 bases, J lost 6 bases, and 14 bases lay in between. Germline lookup yields CDR1 KGHSH and CDR2 LQKENI. CDR3 nucleotides: TGTGCCAGCTCACCGGAGCCGGACTTGGCTGAAGCTTTCTTT. This codes for CASSPEPDLAEAFF. Filled out from reference TRBV18 and TRBJ1-1, the complete variable domain reads NAGVMQNPRHLVRRRGQEARLRCSPMKGHSHVYWYRQLPEEGLKFMVYLQKENIIDESGMPKERFSAEFPKEGPSILRIQQVVRGDSAAYFCASSPEPDLAEAFFGQGTRLTVV.

This rearrangement joins TRBV6-1 to TRBJ1-2, with D possibly TRBD1 on 6 matching bases. The CDR3 consists of 14 residues. V dropped 4 bases and J dropped 5 bases, with 14 bases sitting between them. CDR1 and CDR2 from the germline V gene are MNHNS and SASEGT. CDR3 sequence (DNA): TGTGCCAGCAGTGGGGGGGGCGCAAGGTATGGCTACACCTTC. It is translated as CASSGGGARYGYTF.

The chain has TRBV7-2 and TRBJ1-1, with D perhaps TRBD1 (6 bases). CDR1 and CDR2 (germline): SGHTA, FQGNSA. Trimming removed 5 bases from V and 4 bases from J, with 17 bases in between. This CDR3 comprises 15 residues. The chain's CDR3 is CASSRKQGEGTEAFF. CDR3 DNA: TGTGCCAGCAGCCGAAAACAGGGCGAAGGCACTGAAGCTTTCTTT.

The chain uses TRBV29-1 and TRBJ1-1; D is perhaps TRBD1 (6 bases). V was trimmed by 0 bases and J by 10 bases, leaving 18 bases between them. The CDR3 spans 14 residues. Germline CDR1 is SQVTM and CDR2 is ANQGSEA. The DNA of the CDR3 is TGCAGCGTTGAAGATGCGGGGGGCGAAGGGCGAGCTTTCTTT. It specifies CSVEDAGGEGRAFF.

This chain uses TRBV2 with TRBJ1-2; TRBD1 agrees at 8 bases. J lost 6 bases, V lost 10 bases, and 4 bases had no gene match. Germline CDR1 and CDR2: SNHLY and FYNNEI. This CDR3 contains 11 residues. The CDR3 DNA reads as TGTGCCATCCCGGACAGGGATGGCTACACCTTC. Protein: CAIPDRDGYTF.

This chain uses TRBV27 with TRBJ1-2; 9 nucleotides line up with TRBD1. V was clipped by 4 bases and J by 3 bases; unmatched bases: 12. Germline V gives CDR1 MNHEY, CDR2 SMNVEV (reference sequence). This CDR3 has 17 residues. The CDR3 here is CASSSLTGQGFDYGYTF. Here the CDR3 DNA reads TGTGCCAGCAGTTCCCTTACCGGACAGGGGTTTGACTATGGCTACACCTTC.

V usage is TRBV4-2 and J usage is TRBJ2-7; D might be TRBD1 (5 bases). Germline assignment: CDR1 LGHNA and CDR2 YNFKEQ. The CDR3 length is 13 residues. Trimming pared 3 bases from V and 7 bases from J, leaving 13 bases between. The CDR3 sequence: CASSQRQRQEQYF. In DNA form, the CDR3 reads TGTGCCAGCAGCCAGAGGCAACGACAGGAGCAGTACTTC.

The rearrangement uses TRBV7-9 and TRBJ2-2, with TRBD2 matching over 10 bases. The CDR3 has 19 residues. Trimming removed 1 base from V and 0 bases from J; junction bases left unmatched: 8. The germline CDR1 and CDR2 sequences are SEHNR and FQNEAQ (reference sequence). CDR3 residues: CASSLVWTSGPSNTGELFF. Written as DNA, the CDR3 is TGTGCCAGCAGCTTAGTCTGGACTAGCGGACCCTCGAACACCGGGGAGCTGTTTTTT.